This T cell receptor (beta chain) was recorded in a study of response to subunit inactivated influenza vaccine. With regard to this clonotype: Its antigen is undetermined.

TCRdb reprocessed the RT-PCR reads with MiXCR, giving one entry per CDR3 protein. This table holds 500,000 to 550,000 distinct CDR3 sequences, approximately 7.7% found once. The CDR3 sequence is 16 residues long. The ends were cut back, 1 base at V and 5 bases at J, with 14 bases in the middle. Germline assignment: CDR1 SGHAT and CDR2 FQNNGV. The study, taken as a whole, reports: Seasonal influenza vaccination, on each occasion, was suggested by the authors to recruit few new T cells.

This specimen was PBMCs from blood, taken roughly 24 months after vaccination. The V gene is TRBV11-2, the J gene TRBJ1-4, with D possibly TRBD1 on 5 matching bases. This clonotype was obtained from a man between 45 and 75 years old who received an inactivated influenza vaccine. This chain's CDR3 is CASSLGARGENEKLFF. The CDR3 DNA reads as TGTGCCAGCAGCTTAGGAGCTCGGGGGGAGAATGAAAAACTGTTTTTT.